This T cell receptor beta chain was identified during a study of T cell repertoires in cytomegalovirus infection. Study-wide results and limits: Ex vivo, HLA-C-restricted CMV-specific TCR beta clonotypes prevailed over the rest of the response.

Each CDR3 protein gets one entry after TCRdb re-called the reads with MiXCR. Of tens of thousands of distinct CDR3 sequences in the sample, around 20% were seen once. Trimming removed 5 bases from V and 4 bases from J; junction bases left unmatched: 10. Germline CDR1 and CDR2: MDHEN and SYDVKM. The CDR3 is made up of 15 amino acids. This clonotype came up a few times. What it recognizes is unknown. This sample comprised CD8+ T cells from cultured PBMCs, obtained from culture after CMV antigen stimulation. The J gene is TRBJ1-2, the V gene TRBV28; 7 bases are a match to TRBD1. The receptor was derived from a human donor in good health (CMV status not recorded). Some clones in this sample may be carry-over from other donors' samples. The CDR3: CASSPMTGTGYGYTF. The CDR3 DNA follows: TGTGCCAGCAGTCCTATGACAGGGACTGGCTATGGCTACACCTTC.